This TCR beta chain was identified in a study of T cells in pancreatic ductal adenocarcinoma. This table comes from immunoSEQ multiplex PCR, and its TCRdb copy is limited to in-frame clones, with some not included. The sample yields roughly 100,000 clones, about 95% seen once. Study-wide findings and caveats: The resected cohort was biased toward the minority with early-stage disease.

No neoadjuvant therapy was given to the selected pancreatic ductal adenocarcinoma patients before their surgery. From germline, CDR1 is SGHAT and CDR2 FQNNGV. Germline trimming cut 1 base from V and 4 bases from J; bases unmatched to any gene: 5. The length of the CDR3 is 16 residues. For this clone: What it recognizes is unknown.

This sequence originates from a human donor with pancreatic ductal adenocarcinoma. Input material: PBMCs. The rearrangement uses TRBV11-2 and TRBJ2-2; TRBD2 matches at 8 bases. CDR3 residues: CASSLAGGAGTGELFF. In DNA, the CDR3 is TGTGCCAGCAGCTTAGCCGGGGGGGCCGGCACCGGGGAGCTGTTTTTT.